This TCR beta chain was recorded in a study of T cells in Graves' hyperthyroidism and ophthalmopathy. Looking at the study overall: Peripheral blood draws took place at initial diagnosis, ahead of any treatment. Study-level results: Prediction of ophthalmopathy progression came a median around 6.5 months pre-onset.

Amplified TCR beta CDR3 regions came from RNA transcripts. HTBI primers were used for first-round RT-PCR of the TCR CDR3. In TCRdb, the multiplex PCR reads were re-called with MiXCR into one record per CDR3 protein. The table records roughly 350,000 distinct CDR3 sequences, roughly 13% of them present only once. The germline CDR1 and CDR2 sequences are SEHNR and FQNEAQ (reference sequence). The CDR3 extends over 18 amino acids. The V segment lost 5 bases and the J segment 4 bases; nucleotides outside the gene matches: 13. Under 3 months was the duration of disease in ophthalmopathy patients, who also had a Clinical Activity Score of at least 3 and a NOSPECS grade of at least 4. Uncontrolled infection, other autoimmune disease, pregnancy or lactation led to exclusion. This clonotype was recorded many times. Its antigen is currently unknown.

The sequenced sample was blood. V and J are TRBV7-9 and TRBJ2-7; 14 nucleotides agree with TRBD2. This TCR was sampled from a middle-aged woman with Graves' ophthalmopathy. The CDR3 DNA sequence: TGTGCCAGCAGCGTGGGGACTAGCGGGAGTAGGGGGGATTACGAGCAGTACTTC. Translating it yields CASSVGTSGSRGDYEQYF.